A single sample gave rise to the 3 T cell receptor beta chains below, sequenced in a study of CD8 T cells in ankylosing spondylitis. General study results and limits: A motif in TCR beta, a set of under ten highly homologous variants, appeared characteristic of ankylosing spondylitis blood.

TCRdb reprocessed the 5' RACE reads with MiXCR, giving one entry per CDR3 protein. The sample records some 840,000 distinct CDR3 sequences, about 12% being singletons. These TCRs' antigens remain unknown. The sample was blood, either unsorted or a sorted T cell fraction (not recorded which). Every receptor here comes from a male donor with ankylosing spondylitis.

This clonotype showed up many times. The chain couples TRBV7-2 to TRBJ2-1, with TRBD2 as a possible D gene (6 bases). The germline gives CDR1 SGHTA, CDR2 FQGNSA. V gave up 2 bases and J gave up 3 bases, with 14 bases separating them. The CDR3 length is 16 residues. The CDR3 spells CASSLPPGLLYNEQFF. For the CDR3, the DNA is TGTGCCAGCAGCTTACCTCCGGGACTTCTCTACAATGAGCAGTTCTTC.

This clonotype has a handful of counts. The genes are TRBV9 and TRBJ2-5, with 11 bases fitting TRBD2. The germline CDR1 and CDR2 sequences are SGDLS and YYNGEE. Trimming removed 0 bases from V and 5 bases from J; junction bases left unmatched: 6. The CDR3 sequence is 16 residues long. This CDR3 is CASSVVSSGRIETQYF. CDR3 DNA: TGTGCCAGCAGCGTAGTCTCTAGCGGGAGGATTGAGACCCAGTACTTC. Together with reference TRBV9 and TRBJ2-5, the CDR3 gives the full variable domain: DSGVTQTPKHLITATGQRVTLRCSPRSGDLSVYWYQQSLDQGLQFLIQYYNGEERAKGNILERFSAQQFPDLHSELNLSSLELGDSALYFCASSVVSSGRIETQYFGPGTRLLVL.

The CDR3 reads CATSRVDWGTQYF. The DNA of the CDR3 is TGTGCCACCAGCAGAGTAGACTGGGGGACGCAGTATTTT. The rearrangement joins TRBV15 to TRBJ2-3; D assignment may be TRBD1 or TRBD2 (5 bases each). V was pared by 1 base and J by 9 bases, with 11 bases between. Germline CDR1 and CDR2: LNHNV and YYDKDF (reference sequence). This CDR3 region has 13 residues.